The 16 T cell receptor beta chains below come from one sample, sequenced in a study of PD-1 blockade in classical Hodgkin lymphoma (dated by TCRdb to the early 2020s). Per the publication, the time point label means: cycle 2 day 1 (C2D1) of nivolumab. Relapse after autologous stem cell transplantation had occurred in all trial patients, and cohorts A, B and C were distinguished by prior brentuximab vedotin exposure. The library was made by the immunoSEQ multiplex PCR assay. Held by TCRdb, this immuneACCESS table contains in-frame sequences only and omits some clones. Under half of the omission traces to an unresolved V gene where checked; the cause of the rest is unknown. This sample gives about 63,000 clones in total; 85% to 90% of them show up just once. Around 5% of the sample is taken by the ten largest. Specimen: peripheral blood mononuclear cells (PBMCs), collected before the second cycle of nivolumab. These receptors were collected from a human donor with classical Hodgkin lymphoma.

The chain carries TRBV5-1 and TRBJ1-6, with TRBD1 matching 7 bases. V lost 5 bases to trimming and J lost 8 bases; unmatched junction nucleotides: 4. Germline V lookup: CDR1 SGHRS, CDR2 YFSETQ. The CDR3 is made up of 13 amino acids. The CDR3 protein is CASSRDSYSPLHF. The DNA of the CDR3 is TGCGCCAGCAGTCGGGACAGTTATTCACCCCTCCACTTT.

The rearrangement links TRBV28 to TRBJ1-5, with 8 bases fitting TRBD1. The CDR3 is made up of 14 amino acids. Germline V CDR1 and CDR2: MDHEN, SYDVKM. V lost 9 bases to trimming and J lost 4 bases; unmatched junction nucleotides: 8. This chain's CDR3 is CASLRTGINQPQHF. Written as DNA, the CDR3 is TGTGCCAGTCTCCGGACAGGGATTAATCAGCCCCAGCATTTT.

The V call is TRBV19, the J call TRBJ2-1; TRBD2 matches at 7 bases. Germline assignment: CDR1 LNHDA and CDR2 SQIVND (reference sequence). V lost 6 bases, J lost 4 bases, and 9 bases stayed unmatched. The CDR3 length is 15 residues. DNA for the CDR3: TGTGCCAGTAGCCTATCCAGCGGGGATTACAATGAGCAGTTCTTC. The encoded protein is CASSLSSGDYNEQFF.

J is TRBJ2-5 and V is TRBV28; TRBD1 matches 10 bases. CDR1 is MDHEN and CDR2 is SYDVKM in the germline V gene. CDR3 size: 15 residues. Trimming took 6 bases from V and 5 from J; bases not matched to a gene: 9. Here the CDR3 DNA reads TGTGCCAGCAGCCGGCCGGGACAGGGGTATGAGACCCAGTACTTC. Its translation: CASSRPGQGYETQYF.

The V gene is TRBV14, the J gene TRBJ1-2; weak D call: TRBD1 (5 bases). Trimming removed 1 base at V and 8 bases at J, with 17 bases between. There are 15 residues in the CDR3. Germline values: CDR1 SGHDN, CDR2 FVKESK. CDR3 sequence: CASSQVNAGPYGYTF. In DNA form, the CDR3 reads TGTGCCAGCAGCCAAGTAAACGCAGGGCCTTACGGCTACACCTTC.

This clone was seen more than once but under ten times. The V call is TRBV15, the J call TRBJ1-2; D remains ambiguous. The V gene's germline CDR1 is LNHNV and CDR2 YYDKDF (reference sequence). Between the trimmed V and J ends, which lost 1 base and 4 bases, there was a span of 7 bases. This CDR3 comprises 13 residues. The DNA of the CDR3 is TGTGCCACCAGCAGAGGTCGGGTCTATGGCTACACCTTC. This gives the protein CATSRGRVYGYTF.

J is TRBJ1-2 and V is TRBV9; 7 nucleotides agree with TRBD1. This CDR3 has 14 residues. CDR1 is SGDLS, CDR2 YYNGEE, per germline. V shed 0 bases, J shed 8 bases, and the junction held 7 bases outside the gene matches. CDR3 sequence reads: CASSVGTGDRGYTF. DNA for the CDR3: TGTGCCAGCAGCGTAGGAACAGGGGATAGAGGCTACACCTTC.

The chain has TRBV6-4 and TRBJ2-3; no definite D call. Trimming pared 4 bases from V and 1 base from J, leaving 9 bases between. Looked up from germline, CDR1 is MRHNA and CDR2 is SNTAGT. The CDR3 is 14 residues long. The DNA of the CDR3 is TGTGCCAGCAGTGCACCTCCGGGCACAGATACGCAGTATTTT. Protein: CASSAPPGTDTQYF.

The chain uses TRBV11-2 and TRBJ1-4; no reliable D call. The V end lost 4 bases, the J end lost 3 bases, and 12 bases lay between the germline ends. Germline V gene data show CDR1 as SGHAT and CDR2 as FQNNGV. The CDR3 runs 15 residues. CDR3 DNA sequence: TGTGCCAGCAGCTGGGAACAGCTACCTAATGAAAAACTGTTTTTT. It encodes CASSWEQLPNEKLFF.

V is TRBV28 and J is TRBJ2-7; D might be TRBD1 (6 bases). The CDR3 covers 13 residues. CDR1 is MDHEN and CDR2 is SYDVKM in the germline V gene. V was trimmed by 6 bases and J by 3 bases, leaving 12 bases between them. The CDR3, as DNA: TGTGCCAGCAGAGTCGGACAGAACTACGAGCAGTACTTC. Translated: CASRVGQNYEQYF.

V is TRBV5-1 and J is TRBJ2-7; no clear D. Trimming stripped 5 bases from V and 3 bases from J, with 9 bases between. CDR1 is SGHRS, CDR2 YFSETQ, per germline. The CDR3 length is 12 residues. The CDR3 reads CASSPDGYEQYF. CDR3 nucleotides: TGCGCCAGCAGTCCCGACGGCTACGAGCAGTACTTC. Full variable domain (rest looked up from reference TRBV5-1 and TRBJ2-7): KAGVTQTPRYLIKTRGQQVTLSCSPISGHRSVSWYQQTPGQGLQFLFEYFSETQRNKGNFPGRFSGRQFSNSRSEMNVSTLELGDSALYLCASSPDGYEQYFGPGTRLTVT.

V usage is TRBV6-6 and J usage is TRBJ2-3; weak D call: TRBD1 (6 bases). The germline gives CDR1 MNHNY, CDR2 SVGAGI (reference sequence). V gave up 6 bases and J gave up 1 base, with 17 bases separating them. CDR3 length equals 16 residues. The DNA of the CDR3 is TGTGCCAGCAGGCCGCCACAGGGCGTCGGCACAGATACGCAGTATTTT. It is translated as CASRPPQGVGTDTQYF.

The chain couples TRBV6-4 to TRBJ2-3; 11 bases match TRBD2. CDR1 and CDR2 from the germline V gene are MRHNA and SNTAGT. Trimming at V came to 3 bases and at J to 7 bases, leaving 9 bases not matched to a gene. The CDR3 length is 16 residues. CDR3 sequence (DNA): TGTGCCAGCAGTGAGCAGACTAGCGGGGACACCCATACGCAGTATTTT. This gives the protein CASSEQTSGDTHTQYF.

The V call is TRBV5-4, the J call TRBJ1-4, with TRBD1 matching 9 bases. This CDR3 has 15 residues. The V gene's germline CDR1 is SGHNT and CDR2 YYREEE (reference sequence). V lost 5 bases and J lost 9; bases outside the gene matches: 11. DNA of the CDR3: TGTGCCAGCAGTTTTGACTCGGGACAGGGAAAAAAACTGTTTTTT. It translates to CASSFDSGQGKKLFF.

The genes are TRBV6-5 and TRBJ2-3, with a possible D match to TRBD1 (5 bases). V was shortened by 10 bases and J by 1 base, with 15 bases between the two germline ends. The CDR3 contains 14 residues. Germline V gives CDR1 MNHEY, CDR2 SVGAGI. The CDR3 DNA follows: TGTGCCACAAGACCAACAGGAGGCACAGATACGCAGTATTTT. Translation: CATRPTGGTDTQYF.

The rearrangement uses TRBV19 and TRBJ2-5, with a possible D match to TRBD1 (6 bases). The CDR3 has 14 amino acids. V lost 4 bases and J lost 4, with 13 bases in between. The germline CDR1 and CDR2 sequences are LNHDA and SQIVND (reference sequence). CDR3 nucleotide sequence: TGTGCCAGTAGTACCCCGGACAGACGAGAGACCCAGTACTTC. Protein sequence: CASSTPDRRETQYF.